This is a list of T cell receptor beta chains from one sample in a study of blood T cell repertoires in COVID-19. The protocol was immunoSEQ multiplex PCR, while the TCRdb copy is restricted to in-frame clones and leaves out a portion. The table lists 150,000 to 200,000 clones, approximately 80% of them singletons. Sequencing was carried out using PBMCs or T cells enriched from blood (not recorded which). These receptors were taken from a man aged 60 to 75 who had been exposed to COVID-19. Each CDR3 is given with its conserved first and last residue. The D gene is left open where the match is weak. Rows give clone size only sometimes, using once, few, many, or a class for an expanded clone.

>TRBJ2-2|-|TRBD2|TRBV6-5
CASKAGLQNIGELFF
TGTGCCAGCAAAGCGGGGCTCCAGAATATCGGGGAGCTGTTTTTT
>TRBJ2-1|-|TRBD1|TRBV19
CASTDRVIFNEQFF
TGTGCCAGTACAGACAGGGTTATTTTCAATGAGCAGTTCTTC
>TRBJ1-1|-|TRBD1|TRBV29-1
CSVRTGVREAFF
TGCAGCGTCCGGACAGGCGTACGTGAAGCTTTCTTT
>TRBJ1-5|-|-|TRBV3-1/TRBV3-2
CASSQVVGGGPGAQHF
TGTGCCAGCAGCCAAGTGGTGGGAGGGGGTCCGGGGGCCCAGCATTTT
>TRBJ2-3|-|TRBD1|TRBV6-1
CASSGQGASGTDTQYF
TGTGCCAGCAGTGGACAGGGGGCGAGTGGCACAGATACGCAGTATTTT
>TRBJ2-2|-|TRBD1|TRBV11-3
CASSLKGGTGAGELFF
TGTGCCAGCAGCTTAAAGGGCGGGACAGGGGCCGGGGAGCTGTTTTTT
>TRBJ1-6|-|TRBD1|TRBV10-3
CAISVGQGNSPLHF
TGTGCCATCAGTGTGGGACAGGGGAATTCACCCCTCCACTTT
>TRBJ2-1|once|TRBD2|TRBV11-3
CASSLLGGSGYNEQFF
TGTGCCAGCAGCCTTCTCGGCGGGAGTGGTTACAATGAGCAGTTCTTC
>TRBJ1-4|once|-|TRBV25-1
CASSEGTKENEKLFF
TGTGCCAGCAGTGAAGGGACAAAGGAGAATGAAAAACTGTTTTTT
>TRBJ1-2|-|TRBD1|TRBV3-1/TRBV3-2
CASSLGQNLYGYTF
TGTGCCAGCAGCCTGGGACAGAACCTCTATGGCTACACCTTC
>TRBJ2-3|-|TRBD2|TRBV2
CATGIAGGTDTQYF
TGTGCCACGGGCATAGCGGGAGGCACAGATACGCAGTATTTT
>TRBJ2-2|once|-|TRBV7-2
CASSKGSGGTGELFF
TGTGCCAGCAGCAAGGGGTCAGGGGGGACCGGGGAGCTGTTTTTT
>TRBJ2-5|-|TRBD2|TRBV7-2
CASSGWTSRETQYF
TGTGCCAGCAGCGGATGGACTAGTCGAGAGACCCAGTACTTC
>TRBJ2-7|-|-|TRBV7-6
CASSLTEVYEQYF
TGTGCCAGCAGCTTAACTGAAGTCTACGAGCAGTACTTC
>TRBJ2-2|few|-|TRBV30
CAWSVGRVRAGELFF
TGTGCCTGGAGTGTGGGAAGGGTGAGGGCCGGGGAGCTGTTTTTT
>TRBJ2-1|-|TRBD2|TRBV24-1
CATRAGGYNEQFF
TGTGCCACCAGAGCGGGAGGGTACAATGAGCAGTTCTTC
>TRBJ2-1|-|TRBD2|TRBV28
CASSLWTSGAYNEQFF
TGTGCCAGCAGTCTGTGGACTAGCGGGGCTTACAATGAGCAGTTCTTC
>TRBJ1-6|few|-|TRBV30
CAWSRDRVGSPLHF
TGTGCCTGGAGTCGTGACAGAGTCGGGTCACCCCTCCACTTT
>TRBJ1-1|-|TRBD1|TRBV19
CASSPGTGIFTEAFF
TGTGCCAGTAGTCCCGGGACAGGGATTTTCACTGAAGCTTTCTTT
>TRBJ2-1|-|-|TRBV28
CASSLSPQVNEQFF
TGTGCCAGCAGTTTATCCCCACAGGTCAATGAGCAGTTCTTC
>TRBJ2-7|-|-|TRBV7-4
CASTPRGSVMNEQYF
TGTGCCAGCACCCCCCGGGGTAGCGTGATGAACGAGCAGTACTTC
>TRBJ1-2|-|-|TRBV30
CAWSAKAPNYGYTF
TGTGCCTGGAGTGCTAAAGCTCCTAACTATGGCTACACCTTC
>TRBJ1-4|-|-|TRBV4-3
CASSQDLAGVNEKLFF
TGCGCCAGCAGCCAAGATCTTGCAGGCGTAAATGAAAAACTGTTTTTT
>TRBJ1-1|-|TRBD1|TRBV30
CAYSDRIEAFF
TGTGCCTACTCGGACAGGATTGAAGCTTTCTTT
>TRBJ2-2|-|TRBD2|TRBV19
CASSSTGGGTGELFF
TGTGCCAGTAGTAGCACGGGAGGGGGCACCGGGGAGCTGTTTTTT
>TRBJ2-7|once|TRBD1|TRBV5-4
CASSSGQGGLTYEQYF
TGTGCCAGCAGCTCCGGACAGGGTGGATTAACCTACGAGCAGTACTTC
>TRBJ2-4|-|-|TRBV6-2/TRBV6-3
CASSYFGGKGIQYF
TGTGCCAGCAGTTACTTCGGCGGGAAGGGCATTCAGTACTTC
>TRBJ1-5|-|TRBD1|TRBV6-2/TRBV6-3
CASSYRVGGDSNQPQHF
TGTGCCAGCAGTTACCGGGTAGGGGGCGACAGCAATCAGCCCCAGCATTTT
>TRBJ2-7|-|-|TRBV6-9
CASSSQYEQYF
TGTGCCAGCAGTTCCCAGTACGAGCAGTACTTC
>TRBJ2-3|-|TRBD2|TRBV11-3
CASSLGTSGSTGADTQYF
TGTGCCAGCAGCCTTGGGACTAGCGGGAGCACCGGGGCAGATACGCAGTATTTT
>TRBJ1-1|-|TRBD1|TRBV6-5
CASSYDRVLMNTEAFF
TGTGCCAGCAGTTACGACAGGGTACTGATGAACACTGAAGCTTTCTTT
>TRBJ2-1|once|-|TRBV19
CASSLQGRNEQFF
TGTGCCAGTAGCCTACAGGGTAGGAATGAGCAGTTCTTC
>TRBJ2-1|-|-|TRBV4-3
CASSQEVQRHNEQFF
TGCGCCAGCAGCCAAGAGGTCCAGCGGCACAATGAGCAGTTCTTC
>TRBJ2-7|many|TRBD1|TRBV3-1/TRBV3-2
CASSQHGTELSYEQYF
TGTGCCAGCAGCCAACACGGGACAGAACTCTCCTACGAGCAGTACTTC
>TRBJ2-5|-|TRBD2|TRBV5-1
CASSLLAGGYQETQYF
TGCGCCAGCAGCTTGCTAGCGGGAGGATACCAAGAGACCCAGTACTTC
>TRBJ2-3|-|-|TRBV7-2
CASSLLVDTQYF
TGTGCCAGCAGCCTCTTAGTAGATACGCAGTATTTT
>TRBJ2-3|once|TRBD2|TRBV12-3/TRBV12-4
CASLAGITDTQYF
TGTGCCAGCCTAGCGGGAATCACAGATACGCAGTATTTT
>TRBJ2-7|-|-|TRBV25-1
CASSGPLYEQYF
TGTGCCAGCAGTGGGCCCCTCTACGAGCAGTACTTC
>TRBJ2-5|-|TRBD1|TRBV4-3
CASSQDPPGGEETQYF
TGCGCCAGCAGCCAAGATCCCCCAGGGGGCGAGGAGACCCAGTACTTC
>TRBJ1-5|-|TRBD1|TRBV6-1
CASSENRGNQPQHF
TGTGCCAGCAGTGAGAACAGGGGGAATCAGCCCCAGCATTTT
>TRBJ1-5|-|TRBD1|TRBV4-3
CASSLDTGGIQPQHF
TGCGCCAGCAGCCTGGACACAGGGGGCATTCAGCCCCAGCATTTT
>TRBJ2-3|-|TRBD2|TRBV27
CASSLTSGSTDTQYF
TGTGCCAGCAGTCTAACTAGCGGGAGTACAGATACGCAGTATTTT
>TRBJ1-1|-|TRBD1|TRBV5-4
CASSWDRGRTNTEAFF
TGTGCCAGCAGCTGGGACAGGGGGCGAACGAACACTGAAGCTTTCTTT
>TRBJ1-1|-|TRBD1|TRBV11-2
CASSVTGGRSEAFF
TGTGCCAGCAGCGTGACAGGGGGACGGTCTGAAGCTTTCTTT
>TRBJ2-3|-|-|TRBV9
CASSVGAIHTDTQYF
TGTGCCAGCAGCGTAGGGGCAATTCACACAGATACGCAGTATTTT
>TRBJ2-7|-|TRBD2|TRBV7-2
CASSPLPLAGGPEQYF
TGTGCCAGCAGCCCCCTTCCTCTAGCGGGAGGGCCCGAGCAGTACTTC
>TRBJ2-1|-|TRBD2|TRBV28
CASSGSSGRSINEQFF
TGTGCCTCCTCGGGCTCAAGCGGGAGGTCAATTAATGAGCAGTTCTTC
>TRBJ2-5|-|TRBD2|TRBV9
CASSVSSGRQETQYF
TGTGCCAGCAGCGTCTCTAGCGGGAGGCAAGAGACCCAGTACTTC
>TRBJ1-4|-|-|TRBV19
CASSILGDEKLFF
TGTGCCAGTAGTATTCTCGGGGATGAAAAACTGTTTTTT
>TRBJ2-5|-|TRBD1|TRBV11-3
CASSLEAGTGARTQYF
TGTGCCAGCAGCTTAGAAGCCGGGACAGGGGCGCGAACCCAGTACTTC
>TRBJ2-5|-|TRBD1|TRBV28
CASSLSDRDRATQYF
TGTGCCAGCAGTTTATCCGACAGGGATCGCGCGACCCAGTACTTC
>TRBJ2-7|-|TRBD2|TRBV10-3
CAISEAGGSYEQYF
TGTGCCATCAGTGAGGCGGGAGGCTCCTACGAGCAGTACTTC
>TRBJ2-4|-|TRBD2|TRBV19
CASSMGLAGKNIQYF
TGTGCCAGTAGTATGGGACTAGCGGGGAAAAACATTCAGTACTTC